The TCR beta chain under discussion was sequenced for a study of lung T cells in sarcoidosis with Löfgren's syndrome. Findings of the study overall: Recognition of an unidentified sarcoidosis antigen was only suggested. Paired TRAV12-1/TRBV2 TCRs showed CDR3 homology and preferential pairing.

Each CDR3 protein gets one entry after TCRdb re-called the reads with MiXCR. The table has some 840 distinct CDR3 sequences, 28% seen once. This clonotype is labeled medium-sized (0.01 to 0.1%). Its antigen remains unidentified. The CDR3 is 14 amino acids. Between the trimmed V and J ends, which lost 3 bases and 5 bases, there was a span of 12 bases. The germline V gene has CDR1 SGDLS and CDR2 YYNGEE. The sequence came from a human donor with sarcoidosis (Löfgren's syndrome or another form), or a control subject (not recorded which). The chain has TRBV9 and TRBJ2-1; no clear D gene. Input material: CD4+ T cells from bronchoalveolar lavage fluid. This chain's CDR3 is CASSDRSSDNEQFF. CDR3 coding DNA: TGTGCCAGCAGCGATAGAAGTTCCGACAATGAGCAGTTCTTC.